The 4 T cell receptor beta chains listed next were all sequenced from one sample in a study of shared clonotypes between healthy human individuals. Naive CD8 isolation took CD45RO-negative cells positively selected for CCR7 and excluded terminally differentiated effector memory CD45RA+ cells. TCRdb keeps only in-frame clones here, not all; method: immunoSEQ multiplex PCR. Of fewer than 850,000 clones listed, about 96% are singletons. Sequencing was performed on naive CD8+ T cells sorted from blood. All receptors derive from a man aged 25-45 years in good health.

V gene TRBV12-5 combines with J gene TRBJ2-1, with a tentative D call TRBD1 (6 bases). CDR3 length: 12 residues. Germline V gives CDR1 LGHNT, CDR2 FRNRAP. V lost 5 bases and J lost 8, with 10 bases in between. This CDR3 is CASGTGYDEQFF. The CDR3 region has the DNA TGTGCTAGTGGTACAGGGTATGATGAGCAGTTCTTC.

V is TRBV6-4 and J is TRBJ2-1, with 7 bases aligning to TRBD1. Trimming removed 3 bases from V and 0 bases from J; junction bases left unmatched: 14. The CDR3 sequence is 19 residues long. CDR1 is MRHNA and CDR2 is SNTAGT in the germline V gene. The CDR3 DNA reads TGTGCCAGCAGTGAGAGACCGGGACAGTTTTCGGGCTCCTACAATGAGCAGTTCTTC. This codes for CASSERPGQFSGSYNEQFF.

The V gene is TRBV6-5, the J gene TRBJ2-1, with a weak D call TRBD2 (5 bases). The CDR3 is made up of 13 amino acids. The V end lost 2 bases, the J end lost 9 bases, and 11 bases lay between the germline ends. Germline V gene lookup returns CDR1 MNHEY and CDR2 SVGAGI. The CDR3 protein is CASSYAGRGEQFF. DNA of the CDR3: TGTGCCAGCAGTTACGCAGGCCGGGGTGAGCAGTTCTTC.

The chain has TRBV2 and TRBJ2-2; 7 positions match TRBD1. Germline V gene data show CDR1 as SNHLY and CDR2 as FYNNEI. Trimming took 1 base from V and 7 from J; bases not matched to a gene: 0. This CDR3 is 13 amino acids long. The CDR3 is CASSEDRGGELFF. CDR3 nucleotides: TGTGCCAGCAGTGAAGACAGGGGCGGGGAGCTGTTTTTT.